This TCR beta chain was recorded in a study of blood T cell repertoires in COVID-19. About the research overall: Sites in the United States, Italy and Spain provided acute and convalescent COVID-19 samples. Sources were T cells, B-cell-depleted T cells, or PBMCs; the material itself was cDNA or gDNA.

Under the authors' procedure: For nucleated cells, counts were estimated from reference gene primer amplification. This table comes from immunoSEQ multiplex PCR, and its TCRdb copy is limited to in-frame clones, with some not included. The DNA was the basis for D and trimming; V, J and clone size are from that table. This table holds 120,000 to 150,000 clones, under 90% found once. Sequenced input: peripheral blood. The TCR originated in a human donor in a cohort sampled during active COVID-19.

The CDR3 DNA reads TGTGCCAGCTCACCACAGGGGACAACTGAAGCTTTCTTT. Translation gives CASSPQGTTEAFF. The rearrangement links TRBV18 to TRBJ1-1, with D perhaps TRBD1 (6 bases). With 1 base removed from V and 5 bases from J, the gap between germline ends came to 8 bases. The germline gives CDR1 KGHSH, CDR2 LQKENI. The CDR3 loop spans 13 amino acids.